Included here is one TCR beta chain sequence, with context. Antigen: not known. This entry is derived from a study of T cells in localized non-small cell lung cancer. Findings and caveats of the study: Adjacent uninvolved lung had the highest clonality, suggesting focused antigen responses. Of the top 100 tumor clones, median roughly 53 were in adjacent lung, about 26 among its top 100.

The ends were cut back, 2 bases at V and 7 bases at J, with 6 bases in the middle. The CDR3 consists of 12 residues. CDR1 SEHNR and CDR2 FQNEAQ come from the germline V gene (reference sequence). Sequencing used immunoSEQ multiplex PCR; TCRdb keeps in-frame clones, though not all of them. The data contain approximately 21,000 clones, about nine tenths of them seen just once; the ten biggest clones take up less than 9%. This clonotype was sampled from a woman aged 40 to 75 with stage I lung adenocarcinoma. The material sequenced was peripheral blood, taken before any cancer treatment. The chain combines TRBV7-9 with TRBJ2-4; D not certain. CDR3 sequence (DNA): TGTGCCAGCAGCTTACTGGAGAACATTCAGTACTTC. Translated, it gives CASSLLENIQYF.